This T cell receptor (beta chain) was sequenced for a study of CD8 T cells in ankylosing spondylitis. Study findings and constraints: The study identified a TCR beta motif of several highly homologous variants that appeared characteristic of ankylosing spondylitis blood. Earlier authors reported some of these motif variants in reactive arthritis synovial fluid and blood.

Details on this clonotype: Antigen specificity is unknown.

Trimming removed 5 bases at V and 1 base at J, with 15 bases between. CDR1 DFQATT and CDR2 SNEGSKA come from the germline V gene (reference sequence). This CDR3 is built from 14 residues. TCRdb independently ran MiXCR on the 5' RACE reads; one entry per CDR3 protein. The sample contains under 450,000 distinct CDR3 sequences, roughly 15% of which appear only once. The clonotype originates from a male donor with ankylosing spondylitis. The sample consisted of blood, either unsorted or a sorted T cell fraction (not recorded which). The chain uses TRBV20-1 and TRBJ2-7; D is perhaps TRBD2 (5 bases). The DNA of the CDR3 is TGCAGTGCTCCAAGGCAGCTAGCATCCTACGAGCAGTACTTC. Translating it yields CSAPRQLASYEQYF.